A single TCR beta chain is shown here with its context. This record comes from a study of blood T cell repertoires in COVID-19. For the study at large: Spain, Italy and the United States supplied samples that represented acute and convalescent COVID-19. Nucleic acid was either cDNA or gDNA, and it came from T cells, B-cell-depleted T cells, or PBMCs.

The CDR3 runs 17 residues. Germline V CDR1 and CDR2: LNHDA, SQIVND (reference sequence). Unmatched junction bases numbered 10, after V lost 7 bases and J lost 1 base. Original processing notes: Nucleated cell number was recorded as an estimate derived from reference gene primer amplification. Profiling relied on immunoSEQ multiplex PCR, and the TCRdb table lists in-frame clones only, not all of them. V, J and clone size are those of that table, while D and trimming were read from the DNA. The table shows 97,000 or so clones, with 70% to 90% occurring only once. V and J are TRBV19 and TRBJ2-1; the match to TRBD2 covers 10 bases. This sequence originates from a man aged 50-59 years with active COVID-19. Sequencing was carried out using peripheral blood. The CDR3 region is CASNPAGGHVSYNEQFF. The CDR3 nucleotides are TGTGCCAGTAATCCAGCGGGGGGGCACGTGTCCTACAATGAGCAGTTCTTC.